This passage covers 26 T cell receptor beta chains from one sample sequenced in a study of blood T cell repertoires in COVID-19. The protocol was immunoSEQ multiplex PCR, while the TCRdb copy is restricted to in-frame clones and leaves out a portion. The data hold 80,000 or so clones, with roughly 80% observed a single time. The source material was peripheral blood. These receptors were collected from a woman between 65 and 79 years old with acute or convalescent COVID-19.

The table lists this clone with a count of one. The chain couples TRBV5-1 to TRBJ2-2; 8 nucleotides line up with TRBD2. The CDR3 runs to 16 residues. CDR1 is SGHRS, CDR2 YFSETQ, per germline. With 4 bases clipped from V and 2 bases from J, the junction kept 7 bases outside the gene matches. In nucleotides, the CDR3 is TGCGCCAGCAGCGGGCGGGTAGCGGGAAACACCGGGGAGCTGTTTTTT. Translation: CASSGRVAGNTGELFF.

The chain recombines TRBV3-1 (or the pseudogene TRBV3-2) with TRBJ2-3; possibly TRBD1 for D (6 bases). Trimming took 1 base from V and 5 from J, leaving 13 bases between them. This CDR3 region has 15 residues. Per germline, CDR1 LGHDT and CDR2 YNNKEL (reference sequence). The CDR3 bases are TGTGCCAGCAGCCAAGGTCCAGGGGCCGTAGATACGCAGTATTTT. Its translation: CASSQGPGAVDTQYF.

The chain combines TRBV2 with TRBJ2-3, with TRBD1 matching 7 bases. CDR3 length: 14 amino acids. After removal of 8 bases from V and 2 bases from J, the junction contained 7 bases not matched to a gene. Per germline, CDR1 SNHLY and CDR2 FYNNEI. This CDR3 reads CASGDRRNTDTQYF. In DNA form, the CDR3 reads TGTGCCAGCGGGGACAGACGGAACACAGATACGCAGTATTTT.

This chain links TRBV24-1 with TRBJ2-5, with no clear D. CDR1 KGHDR and CDR2 SFDVKD come from the germline V gene. Trimming took 4 bases from V and 2 from J, leaving 10 bases between them. The CDR3 has 14 residues. Here the CDR3 reads CATSDTRVQETQYF. Here the CDR3 DNA reads TGTGCCACCAGTGACACGAGAGTACAAGAGACCCAGTACTTC.

The V and J genes are TRBV5-4 and TRBJ2-7, with 10 positions matching TRBD2. The CDR3 length is 15 residues. With V trimmed by 4 bases and J by 4 bases, 8 bases remained unmatched. Looked up from germline, CDR1 is SGHNT and CDR2 is YYREEE (reference sequence). CDR3 amino acids: CASSQSSGSAYEQYF. Written as DNA, the CDR3 is TGTGCCAGCAGCCAGTCTAGCGGGAGTGCTTACGAGCAGTACTTC.

DNA for the CDR3: TGCAGCGTGACACTAGCGGGGGGGGCAGATACGCAGTATTTT. It is translated as CSVTLAGGADTQYF. The J gene is TRBJ2-3, the V gene TRBV29-1; TRBD2 matches 13 bases. Losses at the gene ends were 6 bases for V and 4 bases for J; bases not matched to a gene: 4. This CDR3 region has 14 residues. CDR1 SQVTM and CDR2 ANQGSEA come from the germline V gene.

The J gene is TRBJ2-1, the V gene TRBV7-3; the match to TRBD2 covers 9 bases. The CDR3 has 16 amino acids. Unmatched junction bases numbered 8, after V lost 5 bases and J lost 3 bases. CDR1 and CDR2 (germline): SGHTA, FQGTGA. The CDR3 sequence is CASSERQREDYNEQFF. CDR3 coding DNA: TGTGCCAGCAGCGAAAGGCAGCGGGAGGACTACAATGAGCAGTTCTTC.

The DNA of the CDR3 is TGTGCCAGCAGTTTAAGTAGCCTAAGAAGCGCCAAAAACATTCAGTACTTC. Encoded protein: CASSLSSLRSAKNIQYF. J is TRBJ2-4 and V is TRBV28; no clear D. There are 17 residues in the CDR3. CDR1 MDHEN and CDR2 SYDVKM come from the germline V gene. V lost 2 bases and J lost 1, with 15 bases in between.

The gene calls are TRBV4-1 and TRBJ2-1; 9 bases align to TRBD2. The CDR3 length is 17 residues. CDR1 and CDR2 (germline): MGHRA, YSYEKL. V lost 3 bases, J lost 8 bases, and 14 bases stayed unmatched. The CDR3 sequence is CASSHGLAGGPRDEQFF. The CDR3 DNA follows: TGCGCCAGCAGCCATGGGTTGGCGGGAGGGCCTAGGGATGAGCAGTTCTTC.

CDR3 in DNA: TGTGCCAGCTCGATGGGGACTAGCGGGCATGAACTTCAGTACTTC. Its translation is CASSMGTSGHELQYF. The rearrangement links TRBV19 to TRBJ2-4; 12 bases match TRBD2. The CDR3 sequence is 15 residues long. V shed 9 bases and J 11 bases; nucleotides not matched to a gene: 14. CDR1 and CDR2 (germline): LNHDA, SQIVND (reference sequence).

The chain combines TRBV5-4 with TRBJ1-6; 7 bases fit TRBD1. The CDR3 sequence is 14 residues long. Trimming removed 3 bases from V and 7 bases from J; junction bases left unmatched: 4. Germline V lookup: CDR1 SGHNT, CDR2 YYREEE (reference sequence). The CDR3 loop reads CASSSGTVNSPLHF. DNA of the CDR3: TGTGCCAGCAGCTCCGGGACAGTAAATTCACCCCTCCACTTT.

The CDR3 region is CASSTGQGALSYEQYF. DNA for the CDR3: TGTGCCAGCAGCACAGGACAGGGGGCACTATCCTACGAGCAGTACTTC. The chain combines TRBV9 with TRBJ2-7; 11 positions agree with TRBD1. V dropped 4 bases and J dropped 1; count of bases not matched to a gene: 7. Germline lookup yields CDR1 SGDLS and CDR2 YYNGEE. The CDR3 length is 16 residues.

This chain joins TRBV2 and TRBJ1-5; D not certain. CDR3 length: 13 amino acids. Per the germline V gene, CDR1 is SNHLY and CDR2 is FYNNEI. The V end lost 7 bases, the J end lost 5 bases, and 12 bases lay between the germline ends. CDR3: CASMGRRDQPQHF. CDR3 coding DNA: TGTGCCAGCATGGGCAGGAGGGATCAGCCCCAGCATTTT.

This clone was seen once. The chain employs TRBV9 and TRBJ1-1; 9 positions match TRBD1. Germline trimming cut 3 bases from V and 1 base from J; bases unmatched to any gene: 13. The CDR3 length is 18 residues. CDR1 is SGDLS and CDR2 is YYNGEE in the germline V gene. The CDR3 nucleotides read TGTGCCAGCAGCGGCCCCGGGACAGGGACCCCAAAGAACACTGAAGCTTTCTTT. Its protein product is CASSGPGTGTPKNTEAFF.

The J gene is TRBJ2-2, the V gene TRBV7-3, with 7 bases fitting TRBD2. The CDR3 covers 14 residues. Germline CDR1 and CDR2: SGHTA and FQGTGA. V dropped 5 bases and J dropped 5; count of bases not matched to a gene: 5. The DNA of the CDR3 is TGTGCCAGCAGCCCGACACTAGCGACCGGGGAGCTGTTTTTT. Its protein product is CASSPTLATGELFF.

The chain uses TRBV2 and TRBJ1-5; D is perhaps TRBD1 (5 bases). CDR3 length: 13 amino acids. V dropped 6 bases and J dropped 5 bases, with 11 bases sitting between them. CDR1 and CDR2 (germline): SNHLY, FYNNEI. Written as DNA, the CDR3 is TGTGCCAGCAGGCAGGGTTCGGATCAGCCCCAGCATTTT. This sequence encodes CASRQGSDQPQHF. The full variable domain, its missing parts supplied by reference TRBV2 and TRBJ1-5, is EPEVTQTPSHQVTQMGQEVILRCVPISNHLYFYWYRQILGQKVEFLVSFYNNEISEKSEIFDDQFSVERPDGSNFTLKIRSTKLEDSAMYFCASRQGSDQPQHFGDGTRLSIL.

The J gene is TRBJ1-1, the V gene TRBV5-4, with D tentatively TRBD1 (5 bases). V was pared by 0 bases and J by 2 bases, with 11 bases between. The CDR3 loop spans 15 amino acids. Germline assignment: CDR1 SGHNT and CDR2 YYREEE (reference sequence). The CDR3 region is CASSLDVRANTEAFF. The CDR3 DNA reads as TGTGCCAGCAGCTTGGATGTCAGGGCTAACACTGAAGCTTTCTTT.

The J gene is TRBJ2-4, the V gene TRBV2; 8 positions agree with TRBD1. This CDR3 is 15 amino acids long. Per the germline V gene, CDR1 is SNHLY and CDR2 is FYNNEI. With V trimmed by 6 bases and J by 3 bases, 7 bases remained unmatched. The CDR3 reads CASSPGGFGKNIQYF. Here the CDR3 DNA reads TGTGCCAGCAGCCCAGGGGGCTTTGGCAAAAACATTCAGTACTTC.

J is TRBJ2-1 and V is TRBV9; D is unclear. Trimming stripped 3 bases from V and 6 bases from J, with 13 bases between. CDR3 length: 14 amino acids. Germline CDR1 and CDR2: SGDLS and YYNGEE. In DNA form, the CDR3 reads TGTGCCAGCAGCGCCTCTAGTCTGGGCAATGAGCAGTTCTTC. As protein: CASSASSLGNEQFF.

This chain connects TRBV4-1 to TRBJ2-1, with D possibly being TRBD2 (5 bases). V shed 0 bases and J shed 0 bases, with 12 bases lying between them. CDR3 length: 17 amino acids. From germline, CDR1 is MGHRA and CDR2 YSYEKL. The CDR3 is CASSQELSGSSYNEQFF. CDR3 in DNA: TGCGCCAGCAGCCAAGAATTGAGCGGTAGCTCCTACAATGAGCAGTTCTTC.

The chain recombines TRBV24-1 with TRBJ2-1; no clear D gene. The CDR3 loop spans 17 amino acids. CDR1 and CDR2 from the germline V gene are KGHDR and SFDVKD. Trimming pared 1 base from V and 0 bases from J, leaving 12 bases between. The CDR3 DNA is TGTGCCACCAGTGATTTTCGGCGGTCAAGCTCCTACAATGAGCAGTTCTTC. Translated: CATSDFRRSSSYNEQFF.

This sequence joins TRBV20-1 and TRBJ2-5, with D maybe TRBD2 (5 bases). The germline V gene encodes CDR1 DFQATT and CDR2 SNEGSKA (reference sequence). The germline V and J ends were trimmed by 3 bases and 1 base, with 9 bases remaining between them. The CDR3 loop spans 13 amino acids. The CDR3 bases are TGCAGTGCTAGTGCTACTAGCCAAGAGACCCAGTACTTC. This codes for CSASATSQETQYF.

The chain uses TRBV7-2 and TRBJ2-7; the D gene is possibly TRBD2 (5 bases). The CDR3 loop spans 13 amino acids. V lost 4 bases to trimming and J lost 5 bases, with 12 bases between them. Germline V lookup: CDR1 SGHTA, CDR2 FQGNSA. This chain's CDR3 is CASSYIHGNEQYF. In DNA form, the CDR3 reads TGTGCCAGCAGCTACATACACGGGAACGAGCAGTACTTC.

The chain links TRBV29-1 to TRBJ1-2, with 9 bases lining up with TRBD1. Per germline, CDR1 SQVTM and CDR2 ANQGSEA. The CDR3 runs to 13 residues. V lost 6 bases and J lost 3; bases outside the gene matches: 5. CDR3 nucleotides: TGCAGCGTGGGGGACAGGGTAGACTATGGCTACACCTTC. It translates to CSVGDRVDYGYTF.

This chain joins TRBV3-1 (or the pseudogene TRBV3-2) and TRBJ2-1; unclear D gene. CDR1 LGHDT and CDR2 YNNKEL come from the germline V gene (reference sequence). Deletions cut 3 bases from V and 2 bases from J, with 11 bases between. The CDR3 runs to 15 residues. The CDR3, as DNA: TGTGCCAGCAGCCAGAGTCCACTTACCTACAATGAGCAGTTCTTC. Encoded protein: CASSQSPLTYNEQFF.

This clone came up once. The chain combines TRBV7-9 with TRBJ2-1, with 8 bases that match TRBD2. Germline CDR1 and CDR2: SEHNR and FQNEAQ (reference sequence). The CDR3 loop spans 15 amino acids. The junction had 4 bases not matched to a gene; V was cut back by 2 bases and J by 4 bases. The CDR3 loop reads CASSLTSGVYNEQFF. The CDR3 bases are TGTGCCAGCAGCTTAACTAGCGGAGTGTACAATGAGCAGTTCTTC.